The T cell receptor (beta chain) described here comes from a study of CD8+ T cells in alopecia areata. Study in general: Those patients who were treated received oral tofacitinib, which was given at 5 to 10 mg twice daily for moderate-to-severe alopecia areata. Dosing with tofacitinib proceeded for 6 to 18 months, followed by 6 months off drug. Study conclusions and caveats: Especially in alopecia totalis/universalis, lesional scalp showed greater clonality than normal scalp did.

Germline V lookup: CDR1 SQVTM, CDR2 ANQGSEA. The V end lost 3 bases, the J end lost 0 bases, and 8 bases lay between the germline ends. This CDR3 region has 13 residues. As to this clone: Its target is unknown.

cDNA serving as the sequencing template came from extracted, reverse transcribed RNA. Using immunoSEQ multiplex PCR, the repertoire was profiled, and TCRdb retains in-frame clones only, with some absent. The table lists around 250,000 clones, 67% of them singletons, with 0.95% to 1.5% in the top ten. Cell sorting on a FACSAria was used to separate CD4+ and CD8+ T cells from the PBMCs. The sequenced sample was CD4+ T cells sorted from blood, obtained at week 0. The chain employs TRBV29-1 and TRBJ1-1; D is uncertain. This clonotype was obtained from a human donor with alopecia areata. The CDR3 DNA is TGCAGCGTTGAGGACCCTTTGAACACTGAAGCTTTCTTT. Amino acid sequence: CSVEDPLNTEAFF.